This T cell receptor (beta chain) originates from a study of control samples from healthy donors and cancer patients. The assay was immunoSEQ multiplex PCR, and TCRdb's table has in-frame clones only and misses some. Among over 100,000 clones, about 91% were seen once, and the ten largest hold 3.4%. The sequenced sample was blood. This TCR came from a man aged 35-49 years in good health.

CDR3: CASSLTQGYGYTF. CDR3 coding DNA: TGTGCCAGCAGCCTTACACAGGGATATGGCTACACCTTC. The rearrangement joins TRBV3-1 (or the pseudogene TRBV3-2) to TRBJ1-2, with D possibly being TRBD1 (6 bases). V was pared by 4 bases and J by 5 bases, with 11 bases between. There are 13 residues in the CDR3. Germline CDR1 reads LGHDT; CDR2 reads YNNKEL (reference sequence).